This is a list of T cell receptor beta chains from one sample in a study of T cells expressing NK-cell markers. From the 5' RACE reads, TCRdb lists one entry per CDR3 protein and no DNA. The table counts roughly 170,000 distinct CDR3 sequences; approximately 18% lies in the top ten. Sequences were obtained from blood T cells: a sorted CD56 or NKG2C T cell subset, CD4+ or CD8+ T cells, or bulk PBMC T cells (not recorded which). The receptor source for this set is a woman between 18 and 70 years old in good health. Both conserved end residues are part of each CDR3.

J: TRBJ2-2; V: TRBV12-3/TRBV12-4; CDR3: CASSLVRAAWGGELFF
J: TRBJ2-1; V: TRBV5-1; CDR3: CASSLVGSLTSVSYNEQFF
J: TRBJ2-3; V: TRBV5-1; CDR3: CASSLGGQVADTQYF
J: TRBJ2-2; V: TRBV4-1; CDR3: CASSQVFGPGELFF
J: TRBJ2-5; V: TRBV7-9; CDR3: CASSSGLLETQYF
J: TRBJ2-2; V: TRBV9; CDR3: CASSWSRGTGELFF
J: TRBJ1-3; V: TRBV12-3/TRBV12-4; CDR3: CASRVVLGVPGNTIYF
J: TRBJ2-1; V: TRBV7-8; CDR3: CASIDMIGFGHRFF
J: TRBJ2-6; V: TRBV2; CDR3: CASSSLGSGISGANVLTF
J: TRBJ2-5; V: TRBV20-1; CDR3: CSARGSSGGRETQYF
J: TRBJ2-1; V: TRBV28; CDR3: CASKTSGRSNEQFF
J: TRBJ1-1; V: TRBV12-3/TRBV12-4; CDR3: CASSPRTGLLMNTEAFF
J: TRBJ2-5; V: TRBV20-1; CDR3: CSAPGLAVETQYF
J: TRBJ2-1; V: TRBV7-2; CDR3: CASSFDRSNEQFF
J: TRBJ1-1; V: TRBV6-2/TRBV6-3; CDR3: CAITGTGGINTEAFF
J: TRBJ2-7; V: TRBV2; CDR3: CASRRQGNSYEQYF
J: TRBJ2-3; V: TRBV10-3; CDR3: CAISDPDSTDTQYF
J: TRBJ2-7; V: TRBV29-1; CDR3: CSVEFRDRGLEQYF
J: TRBJ2-3; V: TRBV4-2; CDR3: CASSHRDFSTDTQYF
J: TRBJ1-1; V: TRBV11-3; CDR3: CASSSANTEAFF
J: TRBJ1-1; V: TRBV7-9; CDR3: CASSQSTGSTEAFF
J: TRBJ2-7; V: TRBV29-1; CDR3: CSGRTGPYEQYF